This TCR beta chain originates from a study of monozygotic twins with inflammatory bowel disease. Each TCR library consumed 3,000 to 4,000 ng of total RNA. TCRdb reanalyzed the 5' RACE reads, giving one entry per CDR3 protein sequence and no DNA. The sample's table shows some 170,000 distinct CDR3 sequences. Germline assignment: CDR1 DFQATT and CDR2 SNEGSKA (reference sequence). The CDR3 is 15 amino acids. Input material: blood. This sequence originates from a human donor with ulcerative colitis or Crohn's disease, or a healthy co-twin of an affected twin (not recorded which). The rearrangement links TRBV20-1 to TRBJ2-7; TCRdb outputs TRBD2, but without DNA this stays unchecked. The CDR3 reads CSARLAGGTKSEQYF.